This T cell receptor (beta chain) appears in the sequencing data of a study of T cells in Graves' hyperthyroidism and ophthalmopathy. Graves' hyperthyroidism qualified as stable when ophthalmopathy did not progress within 18 months. The hyperthyroidism was newly diagnosed and had lasted under 2 months; the patients were aged 18 to 65. Diagnosis rested on symptoms, serum thyroxine and TRAb, thyroid ultrasound, and orbital computed tomography. The source of the PBMCs was less than 12 ml of fresh peripheral blood. TCR beta CDR3 region amplification was performed from RNA transcripts. Initially, a first-round RT-PCR of the TCR CDR3 employed the HTBI primer set. Each CDR3 protein is one row after TCRdb ran MiXCR on the multiplex PCR reads. The sample holds a few hundred thousand distinct CDR3 sequences, about 15% seen once. The J segment lost 4 bases and the V segment lost 6 bases, leaving 9 bases of the junction unmatched. The CDR3 covers 14 residues. Germline CDR1 MDHEN, CDR2 SYDVKM.

There are many counts of this clonotype. The chain has TRBV28 and TRBJ2-7; TRBD1 matches 7 bases. The source of this sequence is a woman in her forties with Graves' hyperthyroidism. Source material: blood. The DNA of the CDR3 is TGTGCCAGCAGGCCGTCGGGACAGACTTACGAGCAGTACTTC. Protein sequence: CASRPSGQTYEQYF.